These T cell receptor beta chains were read from a single sample in a study of T cell repertoires in aging, cancer and after chemotherapy. TCRdb independently ran MiXCR on the multiplex PCR reads; one entry per CDR3 protein. Of 550 to 650 distinct CDR3 sequences in the sample, around 50% were seen once. The specimen sequenced was blood. The receptor set was obtained from a human donor in good health. Each CDR3 is given with its conserved first and last residue.

j_gene | v_gene | CDR3aa
TRBJ1-6 | TRBV4-2 | CASSQDESANSPLHF
TRBJ2-2 | TRBV10-2 | CASSESPFRSNTGELFF
TRBJ1-6 | TRBV19 | CASSTRDRVDSPLHF
TRBJ2-5 | TRBV6-2/TRBV6-3 | CASSNTYSQETQYF
TRBJ1-2 | TRBV19 | CASSIQGRGYTF
TRBJ1-4 | TRBV20-1 | CSALRDLNEKLFF
TRBJ2-2 | TRBV18 | CASSIRQGARTGELFF
TRBJ2-3 | TRBV20-1 | CSARDPQVNADTQYF
TRBJ2-5 | TRBV19 | CASSTGLAGGVETQYF
TRBJ1-1 | TRBV27 | CASRGDRSNTEAFF
TRBJ1-2 | TRBV12-3/TRBV12-4 | CASSPIPLSGYTF
TRBJ2-2 | TRBV7-9 | CASRGADTGELFF
TRBJ2-7 | TRBV7-6 | CASSASQLYYEQYF
TRBJ2-6 | TRBV6-2/TRBV6-3 | CASSYSRGTGVTGANVLTF
TRBJ2-3 | TRBV7-4 | CASSPRTGSGTDTQYF
TRBJ2-7 | TRBV6-2/TRBV6-3 | CASSYPTGFSNSYEQYF
TRBJ2-1 | TRBV14 | CASSRGLAAYNEQFF
TRBJ2-1 | TRBV4-2 | CASREGAAGVYNEQFF
TRBJ2-3 | TRBV6-5 | CASRKPGTDTQYF
TRBJ2-7 | TRBV2 | CASRGVGTYKQYF
TRBJ2-3 | TRBV18 | CASSPLGFGGTDTQYF
TRBJ2-3 | TRBV5-4 | CASSRLTSGGFTSTDTQYF
TRBJ2-7 | TRBV11-1 | CASSPRTGFSYEQYF
TRBJ2-3 | TRBV4-2 | CASSGGLEADTQYF
TRBJ1-1 | TRBV19 | CASSLRTIPNTEAFF
TRBJ2-4 | TRBV5-1 | CASSPIDSAKNIQYF
TRBJ2-1 | TRBV4-2 | CASSPNRAEWDEQFF
TRBJ1-2 | TRBV14 | CASSQRQANYGYTF
TRBJ2-5 | TRBV29-1 | CSVLGVSDRGSQETQYF
TRBJ2-1 | TRBV20-1 | CSALRRLALNEQFF
TRBJ1-1 | TRBV6-6 | CASSYSNQGDTEAFF
TRBJ2-2 | TRBV5-3 | CARSGVAGCTGELFF
TRBJ2-7 | TRBV11-2 | CASSSGRMYEQYF
TRBJ2-2 | TRBV5-1 | CASSLASTGELFF
TRBJ2-5 | TRBV7-9 | CASSPTSGGQETQYF
TRBJ1-4 | TRBV29-1 | CSVAGIGEKLFF
TRBJ2-2 | TRBV18 | CASTPDTGELFF
TRBJ2-2 | TRBV18 | CASSPGHNTGELFF
TRBJ1-1 | TRBV29-1 | CSVQGADTEAFF
TRBJ2-7 | TRBV29-1 | CSVRQNSYEQYF
TRBJ2-3 | TRBV5-6 | CASSPGQESTDTKYF
TRBJ2-1 | TRBV5-6 | CASSLGGGARRYNEQFF
TRBJ2-3 | TRBV5-6 | CASSYGVGTYTDTQYF
TRBJ2-2 | TRBV6-1 | CASSYPTTSVDTGELFF
TRBJ2-3 | TRBV6-5 | CASTTSGRRDTQYF
TRBJ2-3 | TRBV5-4 | CASSLGPSTDTQYF
TRBJ2-5 | TRBV28 | CASSKIAGGPGETQYF